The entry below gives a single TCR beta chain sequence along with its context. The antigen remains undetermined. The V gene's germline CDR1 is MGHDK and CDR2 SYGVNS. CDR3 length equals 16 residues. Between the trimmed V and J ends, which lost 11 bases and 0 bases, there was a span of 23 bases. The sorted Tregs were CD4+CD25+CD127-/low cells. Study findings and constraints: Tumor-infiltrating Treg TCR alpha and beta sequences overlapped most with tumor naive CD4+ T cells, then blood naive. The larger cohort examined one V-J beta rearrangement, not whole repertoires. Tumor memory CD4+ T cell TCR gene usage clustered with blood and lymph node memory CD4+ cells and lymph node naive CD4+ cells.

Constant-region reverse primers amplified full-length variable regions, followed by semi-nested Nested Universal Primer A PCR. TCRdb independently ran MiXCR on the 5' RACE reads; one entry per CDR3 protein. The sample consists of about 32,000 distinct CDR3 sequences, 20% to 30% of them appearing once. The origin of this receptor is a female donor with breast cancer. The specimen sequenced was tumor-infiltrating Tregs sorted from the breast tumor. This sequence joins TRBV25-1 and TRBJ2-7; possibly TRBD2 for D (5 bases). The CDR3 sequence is CAGSPRASDFSYEQYF. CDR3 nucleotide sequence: TGTGCCGGTAGCCCCCGAGCCTCGGACTTCTCCTACGAGCAGTACTTC.